This entry is about one TCR beta chain. The CDR3 is 13 amino acids. The trim removed 5 bases at V and 5 bases at J, leaving 4 bases unmatched. The germline V gene encodes CDR1 MGHDK and CDR2 SYGVNS. This sample was taken from a study of cytomegalovirus exposure and HLA in healthy donors. It was with 60 Vbeta and 13 Jbeta primers that the PCR ran. Generated by immunoSEQ multiplex PCR, the TCRdb table keeps only in-frame clones and is missing some. The sample carries about 150,000 clones, about 85% recorded once. V usage is TRBV25-1 and J usage is TRBJ1-2; 8 positions agree with TRBD1. This receptor was taken from a boy between 2 and 15 years old in good health and CMV-seronegative. The sample taken for sequencing was PBMCs. The CDR3 loop reads CASSRDRKYGYTF. The CDR3 DNA sequence: TGTGCCAGCAGTCGGGACAGGAAGTATGGCTACACCTTC.